Below are 30 T cell receptor beta chains sequenced from a single sample in a study of T-cell reconstitution after alpha-beta-depleted transplantation in children. The authors prepared the TCRbeta library with unique molecular identifiers. TCRdb re-called the PCR reads with MiXCR, one entry per CDR3 protein. The sample includes 540,000 or so distinct CDR3 sequences, under 30% of them seen just once. The material was PBMCs, mostly from graft donor cells, obtained 360 days after TCRalphabeta/CD19-depleted stem cell transplant. The origin of the receptors is a boy less than two years old who had a stem cell transplant for acute myeloid leukemia, so the T cells may come from the graft donor.

The chain employs TRBV21-1 and TRBJ2-3. TRBV21-1 is given as a pseudogene. The CDR3 runs to 16 residues. CDR3 sequence reads: CASSNPGSSSTDTQYF. CDR3 in DNA: TGTGCCAGCAGCAACCCGGGTTCTTCTAGCACAGATACGCAGTATTTT.

At least ten counts were recorded for this clonotype. This chain links TRBV4-3 with TRBJ2-3, with a tentative D call TRBD2 (6 bases). The V and J ends lost 1 base and 2 bases respectively, with 16 bases between them. The germline V gene has CDR1 LGHNA and CDR2 YSLEER. The length of the CDR3 is 17 residues. CDR3 residues: CASSQAGPGLITDTQYF. In DNA, the CDR3 is TGCGCCAGCAGCCAAGCTGGTCCGGGACTGATCACAGATACGCAGTATTTT.

This clonotype was seen ten or more times. V and J are TRBV12-3 or TRBV12-4 and TRBJ2-4; TRBD2 agrees at 8 bases. V shed 5 bases and J 3 bases; nucleotides not matched to a gene: 12. The CDR3 runs to 17 residues. The chain's CDR3 is CASSPRVAGYVKNIQYF. In DNA form, the CDR3 reads TGTGCCAGCAGTCCAAGGGTAGCGGGGTATGTCAAAAACATTCAGTACTTC.

This clonotype was recorded at least ten times. The chain employs TRBV18 and TRBJ2-7, with D maybe TRBD1 (5 bases). Germline lookup yields CDR1 KGHSH and CDR2 LQKENI. Trimming took off 4 bases at V and 0 bases at J, with 13 bases between the two ends. The CDR3 extends over 15 amino acids. CDR3 protein: CASSQLAGPSYEQYV. CDR3 coding DNA: TGTGCCAGCTCACAACTGGCAGGGCCCTCCTACGAGCAGTACGTC.

This chain joins TRBV6-5 and TRBJ2-7, with 9 bases lining up with TRBD1. Looked up from germline, CDR1 is MNHEY and CDR2 is SVGAGI. Germline trimming cut 1 base from V and 0 bases from J; bases unmatched to any gene: 4. The CDR3 is 16 amino acids. This chain's CDR3 is CASSYLETGGSYEQYF. DNA for the CDR3: TGTGCCAGCAGTTACTTAGAGACAGGGGGCTCCTACGAGCAGTACTTC.

This clonotype showed up many times. The chain couples TRBV7-2 to TRBJ2-7, with TRBD1 identical over 7 bases. The junction had 8 bases not matched to a gene; V was cut back by 0 bases and J by 3 bases. This CDR3 region has 16 residues. CDR1 SGHTA and CDR2 FQGNSA come from the germline V gene. CDR3 DNA: TGTGCCAGCAGCTTAGCTCTCGGGACAGCCTTCTACGAGCAGTACGTC. Translated: CASSLALGTAFYEQYV.

This clonotype appeared a few times. The chain has TRBV5-4 and TRBJ2-3, with 9 bases that match TRBD2. The V gene end was trimmed by 1 base and the J gene end by 4 bases; junction bases not matched to a gene: 7. The CDR3 extends over 16 amino acids. CDR1 is SGHNT and CDR2 is YYREEE in the germline V gene (reference sequence). CDR3 nucleotides: TGTGCCAGCAGCTTGTTGGCTAGCGGGAACTCAGATACGCAGTATTTT. Translated, it gives CASSLLASGNSDTQYF. Complete variable domain (other parts from reference TRBV5-4 and TRBJ2-3): ETGVTQSPTHLIKTRGQQVTLRCSSQSGHNTVSWYQQALGQGPQFIFQYYREEENGRGNFPPRFSGLQFPNYSSELNVNALELDDSALYLCASSLLASGNSDTQYFGPGTRLTVL.

This clonotype was picked up a small number of times. This sequence joins TRBV7-2 and TRBJ2-5, with D possibly matching TRBD2 (5 bases). This CDR3 is 15 amino acids long. Germline lookup yields CDR1 SGHTA and CDR2 FQGNSA. Trimming shortened V by 1 base and J by 4 bases, and 13 bases separated the two germline ends. CDR3 sequence reads: CASSLVYGGGETQYF. CDR3 nucleotide sequence: TGTGCCAGCAGCTTAGTTTATGGAGGCGGAGAGACCCAGTACTTC.

The chain recombines TRBV24-1 with TRBJ2-1; a possible D gene is TRBD1 (6 bases). This CDR3 spans 13 amino acids. The germline V gene encodes CDR1 KGHDR and CDR2 SFDVKD. The V and J ends lost 7 bases and 5 bases respectively, with 11 bases between them. CDR3 DNA: TGTGCCACCAGGTTGGGGGCGGACAATGAGCAGTTCTTC. Residues: CATRLGADNEQFF.

The gene calls are TRBV4-1 and TRBJ1-2; 11 bases are shared with TRBD1. The germline V gene has CDR1 MGHRA and CDR2 YSYEKL. V lost 4 bases and J lost 3; bases outside the gene matches: 7. The CDR3 is 16 amino acids. The CDR3 reads CASSPRTGGLHYGYTF. CDR3 nucleotide sequence: TGCGCCAGCAGCCCGAGGACAGGGGGCTTACACTATGGCTACACCTTC.

Many counts were recorded for this clonotype. The genes are TRBV4-3 and TRBJ2-3; 10 nucleotides match TRBD2. Germline loops: CDR1 LGHNA, CDR2 YSLEER. The junction had 12 bases not matched to a gene; V was cut back by 1 base and J by 2 bases. The CDR3 is 19 residues long. The CDR3 is CASSQGRLAGPPDTDTQYF. As DNA, the CDR3 is TGCGCCAGCAGCCAAGGGAGACTAGCGGGTCCCCCAGACACAGATACGCAGTATTTT.

This clonotype has a count of ten or more. The CDR3 loop reads CASSLTGPFSSGANVLTF. The CDR3 DNA follows: TGTGCCAGCAGTTTAACGGGACCTTTTAGCTCTGGGGCCAACGTCCTGACTTTC. The J gene is TRBJ2-6, the V gene TRBV27; tentatively, D is TRBD1 or TRBD2 (5 bases each). In germline, CDR1 is MNHEY, CDR2 SMNVEV (reference sequence). This CDR3 comprises 18 residues. Between the trimmed V and J ends, which lost 2 bases and 0 bases, there was a span of 14 bases.

This clonotype was detected many times. The rearrangement uses TRBV20-1 and TRBJ2-1; 7 positions match TRBD1. Per the germline V gene, CDR1 is DFQATT and CDR2 is SNEGSKA (reference sequence). The CDR3 covers 13 residues. This CDR3 is CSFTGVSYNEQFF. The CDR3 DNA sequence: TGCAGCTTCACAGGGGTCTCCTACAATGAGCAGTTCTTC.

This clonotype was recorded at least ten times. CDR3 protein: CASRTGQDRNQPQHF. The CDR3 DNA reads as TGTGCCAGCAGGACCGGACAGGACCGCAATCAGCCCCAGCATTTT. V and J are TRBV12-3 or TRBV12-4 and TRBJ1-5, with 7 bases aligning to TRBD1. The CDR3 sequence is 15 residues long. Germline trimming cut 6 bases from V and 2 bases from J; bases unmatched to any gene: 7.

There are a few counts of this clonotype. This rearrangement joins TRBV12-3 or TRBV12-4 to TRBJ1-2; D perhaps matches TRBD1 (5 bases). Trimming took off 7 bases at V and 5 bases at J, with 11 bases between the two ends. The CDR3 is 12 amino acids. The CDR3: CASNRDFYGYTF. CDR3 in DNA: TGTGCCAGCAACCGGGACTTTTATGGCTACACCTTC.

The chain joins TRBV9 to TRBJ2-1, with D hard to call. With 2 bases removed from V and 3 bases from J, the gap between germline ends came to 9 bases. The germline gives CDR1 SGDLS, CDR2 YYNGEE. The CDR3 is 14 amino acids. DNA for the CDR3: TGTGCCAGCAGCGTCGCGGAATTCTACAATGAGCAGTTCTTC. Protein sequence: CASSVAEFYNEQFF.

The V gene is TRBV3-1, the J gene TRBJ2-7; no firm D call. This CDR3 has 14 amino acids. Germline V lookup: CDR1 LGHDT, CDR2 YNNKEL (reference sequence). The V end was cut by 3 bases, the J end by 0 bases, with 9 bases between. The CDR3 sequence: CASSHGFSSYEQYF. DNA of the CDR3: TGTGCCAGCAGCCATGGGTTCAGCTCCTACGAGCAGTACTTC.

This clonotype was counted many times. The chain is built from TRBV3-1 and TRBJ2-3; possibly TRBD2 for D (6 bases). Germline CDR1 is LGHDT and CDR2 is YNNKEL (reference sequence). CDR3 length: 15 residues. V lost 0 bases to trimming and J lost 5 bases, with 12 bases between them. CDR3 sequence: CASSQDPGGGDTQYF. DNA of the CDR3: TGTGCCAGCAGCCAAGACCCCGGGGGTGGAGATACGCAGTATTTT.

This clonotype was found many times. This chain links TRBV20-1 with TRBJ2-3; TRBD2 matches at 7 bases. Germline lookup yields CDR1 DFQATT and CDR2 SNEGSKA (reference sequence). Unmatched junction bases numbered 6, after V lost 1 base and J lost 5 bases. The CDR3 has 14 residues. Written as DNA, the CDR3 is TGCAGTGCTAGAGGGCTAGCGGAAGGAGATACGCAGTATTTT. It codes for CSARGLAEGDTQYF.

This clonotype has ten or more counts. The chain has TRBV20-1 and TRBJ1-6, with 7 bases fitting TRBD1. This CDR3 region has 13 residues. Germline V CDR1 and CDR2: DFQATT, SNEGSKA (reference sequence). The V gene end was trimmed by 6 bases and the J gene end by 7 bases; junction bases not matched to a gene: 6. The CDR3 nucleotides are TGCAGTGCGGCAGGGGGTTGGAATTCACCCCTCCACTTT. This sequence encodes CSAAGGWNSPLHF.

The rearrangement links TRBV5-5 to TRBJ2-1; D unclear. The CDR3 has 16 residues. Germline V gene data show CDR1 as SGHKS and CDR2 as YYEKEE (reference sequence). V was pared by 4 bases and J by 0 bases, with 14 bases between. In nucleotides, the CDR3 is TGTGCCAGCAGCCTACAGCGTACGAGCTCCTACAATGAGCAGTTCTTC. It translates to CASSLQRTSSYNEQFF.

This chain uses TRBV20-1 with TRBJ1-1; D uncertain. This CDR3 spans 15 amino acids. V was clipped by 0 bases and J by 0 bases, with 11 bases between them. Germline CDR1 DFQATT, CDR2 SNEGSKA (reference sequence). CDR3 region: CSARDEPGVNTEAFF. The CDR3 DNA reads TGCAGTGCTAGAGACGAACCGGGCGTGAACACTGAAGCTTTCTTT.

The CDR3 region is CASSSRLAGVQETQYF. The CDR3, as DNA: TGTGCCAGCAGTTCTCGACTAGCGGGGGTCCAAGAGACCCAGTACTTC. The J gene is TRBJ2-5, the V gene TRBV6-5; 12 nucleotides agree with TRBD2. Germline V gene sequence: CDR1 MNHEY, CDR2 SVGAGI. V gave up 4 bases and J gave up 1 base; unmatched junction bases: 4. This CDR3 region has 16 residues.

This clonotype was observed at least ten times. The chain links TRBV29-1 to TRBJ1-1, with D perhaps matching TRBD1 (5 bases). V gave up 8 bases and J gave up 4 bases, with 14 bases separating them. Germline values: CDR1 SQVTM, CDR2 ANQGSEA. There are 12 residues in the CDR3. The CDR3 region has the DNA TGCAGCCTCAAGCGGGGGGTCACTGAAGCTTTCTTT. Its protein product is CSLKRGVTEAFF.

This clonotype was counted a few times. The V and J genes are TRBV5-5 and TRBJ2-6; possibly TRBD1 or TRBD2 for D (7 bases each). The CDR3 has 16 residues. Germline V CDR1 and CDR2: SGHKS, YYEKEE (reference sequence). V gave up 3 bases and J gave up 4 bases, with 14 bases separating them. The CDR3 bases are TGTGCCAGCAGCTCCCAGGGGGGGCGCGGGGCCAACGTCCTGACTTTC. This translates into CASSSQGGRGANVLTF.

The chain carries TRBV28 and TRBJ1-1; D gene uncertain. The CDR3 length is 15 residues. V was shortened by 6 bases and J by 4 bases, with 18 bases between the two germline ends. Germline lookup yields CDR1 MDHEN and CDR2 SYDVKM. In DNA, the CDR3 is TGTGCCAGCAGGATAGGACCCTCCATAGCCACTGAAGCTTTCTTT. This codes for CASRIGPSIATEAFF.

This clonotype was observed at least ten times. The chain is built from TRBV20-1 and TRBJ2-1, with TRBD2 matching over 9 bases. V lost 5 bases to trimming and J lost 4 bases; unmatched junction nucleotides: 6. The germline gives CDR1 DFQATT, CDR2 SNEGSKA (reference sequence). The CDR3 has 14 residues. The CDR3 DNA is TGCAGTGCTCAGGTGCGGGGGGGTTACAATGAGCAGTTCTTC. It specifies CSAQVRGGYNEQFF.

This clonotype occurred a few times. This chain connects TRBV7-9 to TRBJ2-7; D possibly corresponds to TRBD1 (5 bases). The CDR3 totals 13 residues. Germline V CDR1 and CDR2: SEHNR, FQNEAQ (reference sequence). Trimming removed 4 bases at V and 3 bases at J, with 10 bases between. This CDR3 reads CASSSDDSYEQYV. The CDR3 DNA is TGTGCCAGCAGCTCAGACGACAGCTACGAGCAGTACGTC.

This clonotype has more than one count but fewer than ten. The chain employs TRBV3-1 and TRBJ2-7; 7 nucleotides match TRBD1. V was pared by 6 bases and J by 3 bases, with 8 bases of the junction left unmatched. The CDR3 length is 14 residues. CDR1 is LGHDT, CDR2 YNNKEL, per germline (reference sequence). Here the CDR3 DNA reads TGTGCCAGCAGTCTGATGACAGGGAGCTACGAGCAGTACTTC. Protein sequence: CASSLMTGSYEQYF.

This clonotype was detected ten times or more. The chain employs TRBV2 and TRBJ2-3; D gene unclear. From germline, CDR1 is SNHLY and CDR2 FYNNEI. V lost 1 base to trimming and J lost 2 bases, with 7 bases between them. This CDR3 is 14 amino acids long. The CDR3 loop is CASSEVTDTDTQYF. The CDR3 DNA reads TGTGCCAGCAGTGAAGTAACAGACACAGATACGCAGTATTTT.